This T cell receptor beta chain is drawn from a study of blood T cell repertoires in COVID-19. Study-wide context: Nucleic acid was either cDNA or gDNA, and it came from T cells, B-cell-depleted T cells, or PBMCs.

The CDR3 spans 15 residues. CDR1 is GTSNPN and CDR2 is SVGIG in the germline V gene (reference sequence). Trimming shortened V by 3 bases and J by 5 bases, and 19 bases separated the two germline ends. Per the authors' pipeline: Amplification of reference gene primers provided the estimated nucleated cell counts. The method was immunoSEQ multiplex PCR; TCRdb's version includes in-frame clones alone and lacks a portion of them. The DNA gave D and trimming, while V, J and clone size come from that table. The table lists about 210,000 clones, 84% of them singletons. The clonotype comes from a man aged 40-49 years who had recovered from COVID-19. The V and J genes are TRBV30 and TRBJ1-2; D is perhaps TRBD1 (6 bases). The specimen sequenced was peripheral blood. The CDR3 DNA is TGTGCCTGGAGGCCCAGGGGCCTGGGAGAGTATGGCTACACCTTC. Amino acid sequence: CAWRPRGLGEYGYTF.